The T cell receptor beta chain under discussion was sequenced for a study of blood T cell repertoires in COVID-19. Study information: Italy, Spain and the United States were the sources of the convalescent and acute COVID-19 samples.

In the authors' methods: Quantification of nucleated cells was approximated via reference gene primer amplification. Profiling relied on immunoSEQ multiplex PCR, and the TCRdb table lists in-frame clones only, not all of them. V and J calls plus clone size are reproduced from that table; the DNA served to infer D and trimming. The sample carries more than 85,000 clones, 82% recorded once. This CDR3 is 13 amino acids long. The V end lost 5 bases, the J end lost 2 bases, and 10 bases lay between the germline ends. The V call is TRBV12-3 or TRBV12-4, the J call TRBJ2-7; D might be TRBD1 (6 bases). The source of this sequence is a woman aged 55-69 years with acute or convalescent COVID-19. Sequencing used peripheral blood. CDR3 sequence (DNA): TGTGCCAGCAGTCTCAGGGGAACCTACGAGCAGTACTTC. Amino acids: CASSLRGTYEQYF.